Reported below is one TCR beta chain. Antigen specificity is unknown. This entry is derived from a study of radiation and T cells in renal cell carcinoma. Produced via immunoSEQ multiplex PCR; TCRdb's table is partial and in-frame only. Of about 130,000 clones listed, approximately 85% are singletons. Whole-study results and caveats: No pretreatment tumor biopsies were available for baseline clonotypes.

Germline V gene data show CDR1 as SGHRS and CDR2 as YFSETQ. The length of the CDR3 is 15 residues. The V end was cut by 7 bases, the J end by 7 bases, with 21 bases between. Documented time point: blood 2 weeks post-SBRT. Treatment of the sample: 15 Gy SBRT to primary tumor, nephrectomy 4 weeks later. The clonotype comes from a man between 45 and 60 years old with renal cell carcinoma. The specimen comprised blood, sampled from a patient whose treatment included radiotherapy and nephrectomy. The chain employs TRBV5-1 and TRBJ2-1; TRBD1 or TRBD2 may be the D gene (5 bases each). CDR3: CASRRDPSDGNEQFF. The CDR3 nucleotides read TGCGCCAGCCGCCGGGACCCAAGTGATGGGAATGAGCAGTTCTTC.